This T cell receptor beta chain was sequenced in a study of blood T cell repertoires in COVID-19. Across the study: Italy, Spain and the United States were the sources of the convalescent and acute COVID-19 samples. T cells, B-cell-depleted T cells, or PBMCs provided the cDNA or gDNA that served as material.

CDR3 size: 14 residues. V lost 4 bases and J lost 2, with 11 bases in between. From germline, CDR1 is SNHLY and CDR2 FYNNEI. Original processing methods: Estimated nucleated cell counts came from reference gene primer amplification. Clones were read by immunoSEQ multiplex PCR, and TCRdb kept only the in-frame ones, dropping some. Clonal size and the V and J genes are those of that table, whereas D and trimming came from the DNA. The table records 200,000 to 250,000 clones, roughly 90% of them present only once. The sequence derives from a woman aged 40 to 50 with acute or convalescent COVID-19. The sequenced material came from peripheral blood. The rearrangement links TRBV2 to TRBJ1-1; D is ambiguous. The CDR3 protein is CASSAPSHNTEAFF. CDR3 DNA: TGTGCCAGCAGTGCCCCCAGTCACAACACTGAAGCTTTCTTT. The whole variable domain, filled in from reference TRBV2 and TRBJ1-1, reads EPEVTQTPSHQVTQMGQEVILRCVPISNHLYFYWYRQILGQKVEFLVSFYNNEISEKSEIFDDQFSVERPDGSNFTLKIRSTKLEDSAMYFCASSAPSHNTEAFFGQGTRLTVV.